Listed below are T cell receptor beta chains from one sample, sequenced in a study of T cells in localized non-small cell lung cancer. Method: immunoSEQ multiplex PCR; TCRdb's copy keeps in-frame clones and lacks some. The sample has about 33,000 clones; about nine tenths are singletons. Sequenced here: peripheral blood, sampled before any cancer treatment. Every receptor here comes from an older female donor with stage I lung adenocarcinoma. CDR3s include the opening cysteine and the closing phenylalanine or tryptophan. D genes are given only for firm matches. Clone size appears in some rows only: once, few, many, or a class for an expanded clone.

>.|.|TRBV19|TRBJ2-1
CASSTEYEQFF
TGTGCCAGTAGTACCGAGTATGAGCAGTTCTTC
>.|.|TRBV7-9|TRBJ1-5
CASSFLGVNQPQHF
TGTGCCAGCAGCTTTCTGGGAGTAAATCAGCCCCAGCATTTT
>.|TRBD2|TRBV10-3|TRBJ2-7
CAISDRLLAGGKSYEQYF
TGTGCCATCAGTGACCGACTGTTGGCGGGGGGGAAGTCTTACGAGCAGTACTTC
>once|.|TRBV6-6|TRBJ2-7
CASSYHLYEQYF
TGTGCCAGCAGTTACCATCTCTACGAGCAGTACTTC
>.|.|TRBV18|TRBJ1-4
CASSPTQQNEKLFF
TGTGCCAGCTCACCAACACAGCAGAATGAAAAACTGTTTTTT
>.|.|TRBV7-8|TRBJ1-6
CASSFAKGGYSYNSPLHF
TGTGCCAGCAGCTTTGCTAAAGGAGGATACTCCTATAATTCACCCCTCCACTTT
>.|.|TRBV10-1|TRBJ2-3
CASSEQLSTDTQYF
TGCGCCAGCAGTGAACAGCTTAGCACAGATACGCAGTATTTT
>.|TRBD1|TRBV28|TRBJ2-7
CASSPGQVSSYEQYF
TGTGCCAGCAGCCCGGGACAGGTCAGCTCCTACGAGCAGTACTTC
>once|TRBD1|TRBV6-5|TRBJ2-5
CASSYSNRGSTQYF
TGTGCCAGCAGTTACTCGAACAGGGGATCAACCCAGTACTTC
>.|.|TRBV30|TRBJ1-1
CAWNTRFTEAFF
TGTGCCTGGAATACGCGTTTTACTGAAGCTTTCTTT
>.|.|TRBV11-3|TRBJ1-1
CASSLASSFEAFF
TGTGCCAGCAGCTTAGCTTCTAGTTTCGAGGCTTTCTTT
>.|TRBD1|TRBV30|TRBJ1-2
CAWWTGGAPGGYTF
TGTGCCTGGTGGACAGGGGGCGCCCCTGGGGGCTACACCTTC
>.|TRBD1|TRBV4-3|TRBJ1-1
CASSQEAAAGGTEAFF
TGCGCCAGCAGCCAAGAGGCGGCCGCAGGGGGCACTGAAGCTTTCTTT
>.|TRBD1|TRBV5-4|TRBJ1-2
CASSSGTGANYGYTF
TGTGCCAGCAGCTCGGGGACAGGGGCGAACTATGGCTACACCTTC
>.|.|TRBV27|TRBJ1-5
CAGSPRGGIGNQPQHF
TGTGCCGGCAGTCCCCGGGGAGGGATCGGCAATCAGCCCCAGCATTTT
>.|.|TRBV19|TRBJ2-1
CASWRGGRDEQFF
TGTGCCAGCTGGAGGGGGGGCCGGGATGAGCAGTTCTTC
>.|TRBD2|TRBV19|TRBJ2-1
CASSIGLAGDEQFF
TGTGCCAGTAGTATCGGACTAGCGGGGGATGAGCAGTTCTTC
>.|TRBD2|TRBV5-1|TRBJ2-7
CASSSPGLADTYEQYF
TGCGCCAGCAGCTCACCAGGACTAGCGGACACCTACGAGCAGTACTTC
>.|.|TRBV7-9|TRBJ2-2
CASSLGLQAQGTGELFF
TGTGCCAGCAGCTTAGGCTTACAGGCGCAGGGCACCGGGGAGCTGTTTTTT
>.|TRBD1|TRBV2|TRBJ2-7
CASSERGLRGQLSYEQYF
TGTGCCAGCAGTGAAAGGGGTCTCAGGGGGCAACTTTCCTACGAGCAGTACTTC
>.|.|TRBV2|TRBJ1-2
CASSDRAGRYGYTF
TGTGCCAGCAGTGATAGGGCAGGACGGTATGGCTACACCTTC
>.|.|TRBV2|TRBJ2-7
CASSGQALYEQYF
TGTGCCAGCAGTGGACAGGCGCTCTACGAGCAGTACTTC
>.|.|TRBV6-1|TRBJ1-5
CASSDWQDNQPQHF
TGTGCCAGCAGTGATTGGCAGGACAATCAGCCCCAGCATTTT
>.|.|TRBV7-2|TRBJ1-3
CASSLLARSISGNTIYF
TGTGCCAGCAGCTTATTAGCCAGATCTATCTCTGGAAACACCATATATTTT
>.|.|TRBV19|TRBJ1-1
CASSPLGGENTEAFF
TGTGCCAGTAGTCCACTCGGGGGAGAGAACACTGAAGCTTTCTTT
>.|.|TRBV9|TRBJ2-2
CASSVLRDRVKANTGELFF
TGTGCCAGCAGCGTCCTCCGGGACCGGGTCAAAGCGAACACCGGGGAGCTGTTTTTT
>.|.|TRBV30|TRBJ2-7
CAWSTQGYKSYEQYF
TGTGCCTGGAGTACACAGGGTTACAAGTCCTACGAGCAGTACTTC
>.|.|TRBV5-4|TRBJ1-2
CASSSEPGYGYTF
TGTGCCAGCAGCTCGGAGCCAGGGTATGGCTACACCTTC
>.|TRBD1|TRBV30|TRBJ1-3
CAWSRDRGQGNTIYF
TGTGCCTGGAGCCGGGACAGGGGGCAAGGAAACACCATATATTTT
>.|.|TRBV6-5|TRBJ2-7
CASSHSPDEQYF
TGTGCCAGCAGTCACTCGCCCGACGAGCAGTACTTC
>.|.|TRBV27|TRBJ2-3
CASSSYGVGTDTQYF
TGTGCCAGCAGTTCCTATGGGGTAGGCACAGATACGCAGTATTTT
>once|.|TRBV7-2|TRBJ1-3
CASSLRQSSGNTIYF
TGTGCCAGCAGCTTACGACAGAGCTCTGGAAACACCATATATTTT
>.|TRBD1|TRBV2|TRBJ2-4
CASTGQGKNIQYF
TGTGCCAGCACGGGACAGGGCAAAAACATTCAGTACTTC
>.|.|TRBV7-2|TRBJ2-7
CASSSGQQQYF
TGTGCCAGCAGCTCGGGCCAGCAGCAGTACTTC
>.|.|TRBV27|TRBJ1-1
CASSLKTPVFTEAFF
TGTGCCAGCAGTTTAAAGACCCCAGTGTTTACTGAAGCTTTCTTT
>.|TRBD1|TRBV27|TRBJ1-2
CASSLIQGGGYTF
TGTGCCAGCAGTTTAATTCAGGGGGGCGGCTACACCTTC
>.|TRBD2|TRBV7-9|TRBJ2-5
CASSPRGGETQYF
TGTGCCAGCAGCCCCCGGGGGGGAGAGACCCAGTACTTC
>.|TRBD1|TRBV10-3|TRBJ1-5
CAISEGDRDQPQHF
TGTGCCATCAGTGAGGGGGACAGGGATCAGCCCCAGCATTTT
>.|.|TRBV30|TRBJ2-1
CAWRKKEGARYNEQFF
TGTGCCTGGAGGAAAAAGGAGGGGGCCCGCTACAATGAGCAGTTCTTC
>.|.|TRBV19|TRBJ1-5
CASSIEGIYSNQPQHF
TGTGCCAGTAGTATAGAAGGCATTTATAGCAATCAGCCCCAGCATTTT
>.|.|TRBV6-1|TRBJ2-1
CASSVGPYFTNEQFF
TGTGCCAGCAGTGTCGGGCCCTACTTTACCAATGAGCAGTTCTTC